These 29 T cell receptor beta chains were sequenced from one sample in a study of vaccination effects on CD4 cells after COVID-19. Assay: immunoSEQ multiplex PCR; the TCRdb copy retains only in-frame clones and omits some. The table has some 40,000 clones, around 73% seen once; the top ten hold about a sixth. Sequencing in the ViraFEST assay came after antigen-specific CD4+ T cells had been expanded with viral peptide pools, which were used to stimulate PBMC. The culture ran for roughly ten days before CD4+ T cells were isolated. Infection dated between March and December 2020, before the Alpha, Beta and Delta variants reached the United States. Antigen specificity for these receptors is unknown. The sequenced sample was CD4+ T cells from PBMCs cultured with HCoV-NL63 spike peptides, obtained before COVID-19 vaccination. The receptors come from a human donor who had a prior SARS-CoV-2 infection.

The chain has TRBV9 and TRBJ2-3; 14 bases are a match to TRBD2. Germline CDR1 reads SGDLS; CDR2 reads YYNGEE. J lost 2 bases, V lost 0 bases, and 2 bases had no gene match. This CDR3 contains 17 residues. The CDR3, as DNA: TGTGCCAGCAGCGTAGGGACTAGCGGGAGGAACACAGATACGCAGTATTTT. Residues: CASSVGTSGRNTDTQYF. Supplemented by reference TRBV9 and TRBJ2-3, the full variable domain reads DSGVTQTPKHLITATGQRVTLRCSPRSGDLSVYWYQQSLDQGLQFLIQYYNGEERAKGNILERFSAQQFPDLHSELNLSSLELGDSALYFCASSVGTSGRNTDTQYFGPGTRLTVL.

Comment on this clone: Germline is not matched at one junction end, which may reflect a read error. The V gene is TRBV19, the J gene TRBJ1-5, with D perhaps TRBD1 (6 bases). Germline V gene sequence: CDR1 LNHDA, CDR2 SQIVND (reference sequence). This CDR3 contains 18 residues. The CDR3 loop is CASSKRGSGAPSNQPQHF. The CDR3 region has the DNA TGTGCCAGCAGTAAGAGAGGTTCGGGGGCTCCTAGCAATCAGCCCCAGCATTTT.

The chain joins TRBV12-5 to TRBJ2-3; D is perhaps TRBD1 or TRBD2 (5 bases each). The CDR3 has 13 amino acids. The V gene lost 5 bases and the J gene lost 4 bases, with 10 bases spanning the gap. Germline V gene lookup returns CDR1 LGHNT and CDR2 FRNRAP. The CDR3 region has the DNA TGTGCTAGTGGTCTCCAGGGAGCAGATACGCAGTATTTT. Its protein is CASGLQGADTQYF.

This clone was seen a single time. The V and J genes are TRBV2 and TRBJ1-2; no clear D gene. This CDR3 comprises 16 residues. Trimming removed 2 bases from V and 5 bases from J, with 18 bases in between. From germline, CDR1 is SNHLY and CDR2 FYNNEI. In DNA form, the CDR3 reads TGTGCCAGCAGTGAATGGTCTCTACGATCGGGGTATGGCTACACCTTC. The encoded protein is CASSEWSLRSGYGYTF. The full variable domain, in which reference TRBV2 and TRBJ1-2 provide the parts outside the CDR3, is EPEVTQTPSHQVTQMGQEVILRCVPISNHLYFYWYRQILGQKVEFLVSFYNNEISEKSEIFDDQFSVERPDGSNFTLKIRSTKLEDSAMYFCASSEWSLRSGYGYTFGSGTRLTVV.

This clone was observed a handful of times. This rearrangement joins TRBV7-9 to TRBJ2-7, with no clear D. Trimming pared 0 bases from V and 0 bases from J, leaving 12 bases between. The V gene's germline CDR1 is SEHNR and CDR2 FQNEAQ (reference sequence). CDR3 length: 16 amino acids. CDR3 region: CASSLAKGFFSYEQYF. The CDR3 coding sequence is TGTGCCAGCAGCTTAGCGAAAGGATTCTTCTCCTACGAGCAGTACTTC.

This clone has only one observation. The chain has TRBV24-1 and TRBJ2-5; 9 bases are shared with TRBD2. Germline V gene lookup returns CDR1 KGHDR and CDR2 SFDVKD. The CDR3 loop spans 13 amino acids. The ends lost 9 bases at V and 5 bases at J; junction bases unmatched: 6. The CDR3 nucleotides read TGTGCCACCTCGCCTAGCGGGATCGAGACCCAGTACTTC. It encodes CATSPSGIETQYF.

This clone was seen a handful of times. The CDR3 coding sequence is TGTGCCAGCAGCTTAGTCTCAGCGCATGAGCAGTTCTTC. Protein sequence: CASSLVSAHEQFF. V usage is TRBV7-6 and J usage is TRBJ2-1; no clear D. The V gene's germline CDR1 is SGHVS and CDR2 FNYEAQ. Trimming removed 1 base at V and 8 bases at J, with 9 bases between. The CDR3 spans 13 residues.

V is TRBV15 and J is TRBJ1-5, with TRBD1 as a possible D gene (6 bases). CDR3 length: 18 residues. Germline CDR1 reads LNHNV; CDR2 reads YYDKDF (reference sequence). V lost 5 bases and J 4 bases, leaving 24 bases between the germline ends. The CDR3 is CATSPSWGADHLNQPQHF. CDR3 nucleotide sequence: TGTGCCACCAGCCCCTCCTGGGGGGCCGACCATTTGAATCAGCCCCAGCATTTT.

The chain combines TRBV7-9 with TRBJ2-3; 9 nucleotides match TRBD1. V lost 8 bases to trimming and J lost 3 bases; unmatched junction nucleotides: 6. The germline CDR1 and CDR2 sequences are SEHNR and FQNEAQ (reference sequence). CDR3 length equals 14 residues. The CDR3 loop is CASLRDRATDTQYF. CDR3 nucleotide sequence: TGTGCCAGCCTCCGGGACAGGGCAACAGATACGCAGTATTTT.

This clone has a handful of counts. The chain carries TRBV2 and TRBJ2-5; TRBD2 is a possible D gene (5 bases). From germline, CDR1 is SNHLY and CDR2 FYNNEI. The V and J ends lost 5 bases and 5 bases respectively, with 12 bases between them. The CDR3 has 13 amino acids. The CDR3 nucleotides read TGTGCCAGCAGTCCGGGGATACGGGAGACCCAGTACTTC. Its protein product is CASSPGIRETQYF.

The chain links TRBV12-3 or TRBV12-4 to TRBJ2-7; TRBD1 or TRBD2 may be the D gene (6 bases each). The V gene lost 2 bases and the J gene lost 5 bases, with 10 bases spanning the gap. The CDR3 consists of 13 residues. Written as DNA, the CDR3 is TGTGCCAGCAGTTTATGGGGGGCAGACGAGCAGTACTTC. Protein product: CASSLWGADEQYF.

The chain has TRBV4-2 and TRBJ2-1; D is perhaps TRBD2 (5 bases). Germline-derived CDR1 and CDR2 are LGHNA and YNFKEQ. Trimming shortened V by 1 base and J by 5 bases, and 12 bases separated the two germline ends. The CDR3 contains 15 residues. As DNA, the CDR3 is TGTGCCAGCAGCCAAGCCTCGGCGGGTAACAATGAGCAGTTCTTC. This codes for CASSQASAGNNEQFF.

The chain joins TRBV2 to TRBJ1-5, with TRBD1 matching over 8 bases. This CDR3 comprises 17 residues. Germline V CDR1 and CDR2: SNHLY, FYNNEI. V lost 6 bases to trimming and J lost 0 bases; unmatched junction nucleotides: 10. CDR3 DNA sequence: TGTGCCAGCAGGGACAGGGTGGCCCCAAATAGCAATCAGCCCCAGCATTTT. Its translation: CASRDRVAPNSNQPQHF.

V usage is TRBV6-6 and J usage is TRBJ2-1, with 8 bases lining up with TRBD2. CDR1 and CDR2 from the germline V gene are MNHNY and SVGAGI (reference sequence). This CDR3 contains 16 residues. V lost 5 bases and J lost 7; bases outside the gene matches: 13. The CDR3 reads CASSRGGAGEGNEQFF. CDR3 nucleotide sequence: TGTGCCAGCAGTAGGGGGGGAGCGGGAGAGGGGAATGAGCAGTTCTTC.

V is TRBV7-8 and J is TRBJ2-1; D assignment may be TRBD1 or TRBD2 (6 bases each). Trimming took off 2 bases at V and 0 bases at J, with 11 bases between the two ends. The germline V gene encodes CDR1 SGHVS and CDR2 FQNEAQ. The CDR3 has 16 amino acids. The CDR3 loop reads CASSLRTGASYNEQFF. The CDR3 DNA reads TGTGCCAGCAGCTTACGGACGGGGGCCTCCTACAATGAGCAGTTCTTC.

The J gene is TRBJ2-7, the V gene TRBV5-1; D ambiguous. Germline-derived CDR1 and CDR2 are SGHRS and YFSETQ. The CDR3 extends over 14 amino acids. Trimming took off 4 bases at V and 3 bases at J, with 14 bases between the two ends. The CDR3 nucleotides read TGCGCCAGCAGCACCGGCCAAGCAAGCTACGAGCAGTACTTC. Protein product: CASSTGQASYEQYF.

The chain uses TRBV5-1 and TRBJ2-1; the D is unclear. This CDR3 comprises 13 residues. CDR1 is SGHRS, CDR2 YFSETQ, per germline. V lost 1 base and J lost 6, with 8 bases in between. CDR3 amino acids: CASSLLLANEQFF. The CDR3 nucleotides read TGCGCCAGCAGCTTGCTTTTAGCCAATGAGCAGTTCTTC.

The chain has TRBV5-1 and TRBJ1-1, with D possibly being TRBD1 (5 bases). V was clipped by 0 bases and J by 4 bases, with 13 bases between them. CDR3 length: 15 residues. The germline CDR1 and CDR2 sequences are SGHRS and YFSETQ. The CDR3 region has the DNA TGCGCCAGCAGCTTGGGCACCGGGGGGGTCACTGAAGCTTTCTTT. Protein: CASSLGTGGVTEAFF.

V is TRBV6-4 and J is TRBJ1-6, with a possible D match to TRBD1 (6 bases). Germline V CDR1 and CDR2: MRHNA, SNTAGT. The CDR3 runs 13 residues. V was trimmed by 3 bases and J by 9 bases, leaving 9 bases between them. The CDR3 here is CASSETGTSPLHF. The CDR3 bases are TGTGCCAGCAGTGAAACAGGGACTTCACCCCTCCACTTT.

The genes are TRBV5-1 and TRBJ2-3, with D perhaps given as TRBD1 or TRBD2 (5 bases each). Deletions cut 4 bases from V and 6 bases from J, with 12 bases between. The CDR3 sequence is 13 residues long. CDR1 and CDR2 from the germline V gene are SGHRS and YFSETQ. This CDR3 is CASSRDLVDTQYF. The CDR3 DNA reads TGCGCCAGCAGCCGGGACCTGGTGGATACGCAGTATTTT.

This chain joins TRBV29-1 and TRBJ2-1; the match to TRBD2 covers 10 bases. Per germline, CDR1 SQVTM and CDR2 ANQGSEA. The CDR3 is made up of 16 amino acids. The V segment lost 5 bases and the J segment 2 bases; nucleotides outside the gene matches: 9. CDR3 sequence: CSVISGGQKAYNEQFF. The CDR3 DNA sequence: TGCAGCGTTATTAGCGGGGGGCAAAAAGCCTACAATGAGCAGTTCTTC.

The chain links TRBV5-4 to TRBJ2-5, with 8 bases matching TRBD2. Looked up from germline, CDR1 is SGHNT and CDR2 is YYREEE (reference sequence). The length of the CDR3 is 11 residues. Germline trimming cut 0 bases from V and 12 bases from J; bases unmatched to any gene: 1. The CDR3 DNA sequence: TGTGCCAGCAGCTTGGGCGGGAGGAAGTACTTC. Its translation is CASSLGGRKYF.

The gene calls are TRBV11-3 and TRBJ2-3, with 14 bases identical to TRBD2. The V segment lost 5 bases and the J segment 6 bases; nucleotides outside the gene matches: 13. The germline gives CDR1 SGHNT, CDR2 YENEEA. CDR3 length: 18 amino acids. CDR3 residues: CASSPGLAGGPLMDTQYF. The CDR3 nucleotides read TGTGCCAGCAGCCCTGGACTAGCGGGGGGCCCTTTAATGGATACGCAGTATTTT.

The chain combines TRBV27 with TRBJ1-6; 11 bases align to TRBD1. The germline gives CDR1 MNHEY, CDR2 SMNVEV (reference sequence). This CDR3 is 18 amino acids long. The junction had 11 bases not matched to a gene; V was cut back by 3 bases and J by 7 bases. The CDR3 sequence is CASSFLPTGTGGNSPLHF. CDR3 sequence (DNA): TGTGCCAGCAGTTTCCTTCCCACCGGGACAGGGGGAAATTCACCCCTCCACTTT.

The genes are TRBV3-1 (or the pseudogene TRBV3-2) and TRBJ2-5; D not resolved. The CDR3 length is 13 residues. The V gene lost 1 base and the J gene lost 6 bases, with 9 bases spanning the gap. CDR1 LGHDT and CDR2 YNNKEL come from the germline V gene (reference sequence). The chain's CDR3 is CASSQVGSKTQYF. For the CDR3, the DNA is TGTGCCAGCAGCCAAGTTGGCTCGAAGACCCAGTACTTC.

V is TRBV2 and J is TRBJ2-1; D uncertain. CDR1 is SNHLY and CDR2 is FYNNEI in the germline V gene. The CDR3 length is 10 residues. V was trimmed by 8 bases and J by 5 bases, leaving 4 bases between them. The CDR3 bases are TGTGCCAGCGGAAACAATGAGCAGTTCTTC. This codes for CASGNNEQFF.

CDR3: CASSDDPSSYNEQFF. CDR3 coding DNA: TGTGCCAGTAGCGACGACCCGAGCTCCTACAATGAGCAGTTCTTC. The rearrangement joins TRBV19 to TRBJ2-1, with no clear D. CDR1 is LNHDA and CDR2 is SQIVND in the germline V gene (reference sequence). This CDR3 is built from 15 residues. V dropped 6 bases and J dropped 0 bases, with 12 bases sitting between them.

The genes are TRBV5-1 and TRBJ1-1; TRBD1 is a possible D gene (5 bases). V gave up 3 bases and J gave up 1 base, with 7 bases separating them. The CDR3 sequence is 13 residues long. CDR1 and CDR2 (germline): SGHRS, YFSETQ. The DNA for the CDR3 is TGCGCCAGCAGCTCAACAGGGAACACTGAAGCTTTCTTT. As protein: CASSSTGNTEAFF.

The table lists this clone with a count of one. The rearrangement links TRBV6-4 to TRBJ2-7, with 12 bases fitting TRBD1. Germline values: CDR1 MRHNA, CDR2 SNTAGT. Losses at the gene ends were 6 bases for V and 2 bases for J; bases not matched to a gene: 2. The CDR3 runs to 14 residues. Here the CDR3 DNA reads TGTGCCAGCAGGGGACAGGGGGCCCCCTACGAGCAGTACTTC. It yields the protein CASRGQGAPYEQYF.